The 15 T cell receptor beta chains presented below share a single source sample, sequenced in a study of blood T cell repertoires in COVID-19. Measured with immunoSEQ multiplex PCR; TCRdb has only the in-frame clones, and not every one. The sample contains hundreds of thousands of clones, around 87% of which appear only once. Material: peripheral blood. The source of these receptors is a woman aged 30 to 39 who had recovered from COVID-19.

This clone was recorded a few times. The chain employs TRBV5-1 and TRBJ1-2; D is unclear. The CDR3 spans 14 residues. Germline V gives CDR1 SGHRS, CDR2 YFSETQ. V lost 4 bases and J 0 bases, leaving 10 bases between the germline ends. The CDR3: CASSSTGANYGYTF. The DNA for the CDR3 is TGCGCCAGCAGCAGCACGGGAGCTAACTATGGCTACACCTTC.

The CDR3 DNA is TGTGCCTGGAGTCCGGGACAGGGGGGACGGAGCACAGATACGCAGTATTTT. As protein: CAWSPGQGGRSTDTQYF. The chain employs TRBV30 and TRBJ2-3; 11 bases match TRBD1. The CDR3 covers 17 residues. Germline V gene sequence: CDR1 GTSNPN, CDR2 SVGIG (reference sequence). The trim removed 2 bases at V and 0 bases at J, leaving 7 bases unmatched.

The chain links TRBV30 to TRBJ1-6, with D hard to call. This CDR3 spans 14 amino acids. The V gene's germline CDR1 is GTSNPN and CDR2 SVGIG (reference sequence). Trimming removed 3 bases at V and 10 bases at J, with 16 bases between. CDR3 bases: TGTGCCTGGAGAGGTTCAGGATCTGAGTCACCCCTCCACTTT. Residues: CAWRGSGSESPLHF.

The chain carries TRBV11-2 and TRBJ1-6; possibly TRBD1 for D (5 bases). Looked up from germline, CDR1 is SGHAT and CDR2 is FQNNGV. The CDR3 is 15 amino acids. The V and J ends lost 5 bases and 11 bases respectively, with 19 bases between them. DNA for the CDR3: TGTGCCAGCAGCCCCCCCGGACAATTCGTCGCACCCCTCCACTTT. Its protein product is CASSPPGQFVAPLHF.

The V call is TRBV27, the J call TRBJ2-2, with D maybe TRBD1 (5 bases). Trimming left V 4 bases short and J 5 bases short, with 11 bases between. The germline CDR1 and CDR2 sequences are MNHEY and SMNVEV (reference sequence). The CDR3 spans 14 residues. The CDR3 coding sequence is TGTGCCAGCAGTTCAGGGTTGGGTACCGGGGAGCTGTTTTTT. It specifies CASSSGLGTGELFF.

This chain joins TRBV7-2 and TRBJ2-1, with 11 bases that match TRBD2. The ends lost 1 base at V and 2 bases at J; junction bases unmatched: 4. Germline V gene data show CDR1 as SGHTA and CDR2 as FQGNSA. This CDR3 comprises 17 residues. The chain's CDR3 is CASSLVGLAAPYNEQFF. DNA for the CDR3: TGTGCCAGCAGCTTAGTGGGACTAGCGGCCCCCTACAATGAGCAGTTCTTC.

V usage is TRBV7-2 and J usage is TRBJ2-5; 7 bases are shared with TRBD2. The CDR3 is 14 amino acids. Germline V gene lookup returns CDR1 SGHTA and CDR2 FQGNSA. The V gene end was trimmed by 0 bases and the J gene end by 4 bases; junction bases not matched to a gene: 2. DNA of the CDR3: TGTGCCAGCAGCTTAGCGGTAGCGGGAGAGACCCAGTACTTC. It codes for CASSLAVAGETQYF.

The chain recombines TRBV2 with TRBJ1-5, with D perhaps TRBD1 (5 bases). The germline V and J ends were trimmed by 3 bases and 0 bases, with 9 bases remaining between them. From germline, CDR1 is SNHLY and CDR2 FYNNEI. This CDR3 is 15 amino acids long. CDR3 sequence (DNA): TGTGCCAGCAGTGACAGGGTGATTAGCAATCAGCCCCAGCATTTT. Translated, it gives CASSDRVISNQPQHF. Variable domain in full (rest from reference TRBV2 and TRBJ1-5): EPEVTQTPSHQVTQMGQEVILRCVPISNHLYFYWYRQILGQKVEFLVSFYNNEISEKSEIFDDQFSVERPDGSNFTLKIRSTKLEDSAMYFCASSDRVISNQPQHFGDGTRLSIL.

V and J are TRBV2 and TRBJ2-3; the match to TRBD1 covers 9 bases. The junction had 11 bases not matched to a gene; V was cut back by 4 bases and J by 15 bases. Germline V lookup: CDR1 SNHLY, CDR2 FYNNEI. The CDR3 covers 13 residues. CDR3 sequence reads: CASSGLTGGDLYF. The CDR3 DNA is TGTGCCAGCAGTGGGTTGACAGGGGGTGACCTCTATTTT. The full variable domain, its missing parts supplied by reference TRBV2 and TRBJ2-3, is EPEVTQTPSHQVTQMGQEVILRCVPISNHLYFYWYRQILGQKVEFLVSFYNNEISEKSEIFDDQFSVERPDGSNFTLKIRSTKLEDSAMYFCASSGLTGGDLYFGPGTRLTVL.

This chain connects TRBV30 to TRBJ1-1; D is ambiguous. V lost 8 bases and J 4 bases, leaving 11 bases between the germline ends. The CDR3 runs 11 residues. Germline CDR1 reads GTSNPN; CDR2 reads SVGIG (reference sequence). The CDR3 loop is CAVEEATEAFF. CDR3 nucleotides: TGTGCCGTGGAGGAGGCCACTGAAGCTTTCTTT. The full variable domain, rest sourced from reference TRBV30 and TRBJ1-1, is SQTIHQWPATLVQPVGSPLSLECTVEGTSNPNLYWYRQAAGRGLQLLFYSVGIGQISSEVPQNLSASRPQDRQFILSSKKLLLSDSGFYLCAVEEATEAFFGQGTRLTVV.

With regard to this clone: The sample contains more than one DNA sequence encoding this CDR3. The chain couples TRBV27 to TRBJ2-7; 7 nucleotides agree with TRBD1. The V segment lost 5 bases and the J segment 4 bases; nucleotides outside the gene matches: 5. The CDR3 loop spans 13 amino acids. The V gene's germline CDR1 is MNHEY and CDR2 SMNVEV (reference sequence). The chain's CDR3 is CASSLGTAYEQYF. In DNA form, the CDR3 reads TGTGCCAGCAGTCTAGGGACAGCGTACGAGCAGTACTTC.

V is TRBV6-6 and J is TRBJ2-2; possible D gene TRBD2, 7 bases. Germline values: CDR1 MNHNY, CDR2 SVGAGI (reference sequence). V was trimmed by 5 bases and J by 1 base, leaving 17 bases between them. The CDR3 extends over 17 amino acids. The CDR3 coding sequence is TGTGCCAGCAGTCCCATGGGCGGGGGCCTGAACACCGGGGAGCTGTTTTTT. It specifies CASSPMGGGLNTGELFF.

CDR3 protein: CASSGTANYGYTF. CDR3 nucleotide sequence: TGCGCCAGCAGTGGGACAGCCAACTATGGCTACACCTTC. This chain links TRBV10-2 with TRBJ1-2, with D possibly matching TRBD1 (6 bases). Germline CDR1 is WSHSY and CDR2 is SAAADI. The CDR3 length is 13 residues. V dropped 4 bases and J dropped 2 bases, with 8 bases sitting between them.

This clone was seen only a few times. The same CDR3 arises from other DNA sequences in this sample as well. The CDR3 here is CASSYRGWNTEAFF. DNA for the CDR3: TGTGCCAGCAGTTACCGCGGTTGGAACACTGAAGCTTTCTTT. The genes are TRBV6-6 and TRBJ1-1, with unresolved D. The V and J ends lost 2 bases and 1 base respectively, with 8 bases between them. The CDR3 has 14 amino acids. The V gene's germline CDR1 is MNHNY and CDR2 SVGAGI (reference sequence).

The chain joins TRBV5-1 to TRBJ2-5, with TRBD1 as a possible D gene (6 bases). This CDR3 is built from 16 residues. V dropped 1 base and J dropped 1 base, with 14 bases sitting between them. CDR1 is SGHRS, CDR2 YFSETQ, per germline. The DNA for the CDR3 is TGCGCCAGCAGCTTGTGGAATCGAGGGGGCCAAGAGACCCAGTACTTC. Its translation: CASSLWNRGGQETQYF.